This T cell receptor beta chain was recovered during a study of cytomegalovirus exposure and HLA in healthy donors. About the study: Early release data held some 80 million unique TCRs from HLA-typed donors.

General observations from the study: Sequence variants that were highly shared formed a cluster that was likely a sequencing artifact. Later on, an analysis found that several of the most significant clusters appeared to be linked to common viral pathogens, which included parvovirus B19.

It was with 60 Vbeta and 13 Jbeta primers that the PCR ran. Generated by immunoSEQ multiplex PCR, the TCRdb table keeps only in-frame clones and is missing some. The table records 95,000 to 150,000 clones, over 65% of them present only once. V was shortened by 7 bases and J by 5 bases, with 11 bases between the two germline ends. There are 13 residues in the CDR3. From germline, CDR1 is LNHDA and CDR2 SQIVND (reference sequence). Note on this clone: Its antigen is undetermined.

The donors were healthy bone marrow donors. The sample consisted of PBMCs. The chain links TRBV19 to TRBJ2-2, with a tentative D call TRBD2 (6 bases). The receptor was derived from a young man in good health and CMV-seronegative. For the CDR3, the DNA is TGTGCCAGTACCATTGGGGGGACCGGGGAGCTGTTTTTT. Encoded protein: CASTIGGTGELFF. Full variable domain (missing parts from reference TRBV19 and TRBJ2-2): DGGITQSPKYLFRKEGQNVTLSCEQNLNHDAMYWYRQDPGQGLRLIYYSQIVNDFQKGDIAEGYSVSREKKESFPLTVTSAQKNPTAFYLCASTIGGTGELFFGEGSRLTVL.